This T cell receptor (beta chain) was identified during a study of cytomegalovirus exposure and HLA in healthy donors. The study ran its PCR with 60 Vbeta and 13 Jbeta primers. Per the study methods: A follow-up analysis tallied 86 million or so unique TCR beta chains, roughly 11 million shared. Assay used: immunoSEQ multiplex PCR; TCRdb lists only in-frame clones, some missing. Clonal size and the V and J genes are those of that table, whereas D and trimming came from the DNA. The sample lists roughly 150,000 clones; over 75% were seen once. Germline CDR1 and CDR2: MNHNY and SVGAGI (reference sequence). The CDR3 contains 16 residues. The ends lost 2 bases at V and 4 bases at J; junction bases unmatched: 8.

The sequence came from a man aged 30-40 years in good health and CMV-seropositive. This rearrangement joins TRBV6-6 to TRBJ2-1, with 7 positions matching TRBD2. The sequencing input was PBMCs. The CDR3 region has the DNA TGTGCCAGCAGTTACGTCGGGCGGGGGACTTACAATGAGCAGTTCTTC. Its translation is CASSYVGRGTYNEQFF.